This TCR beta chain was sequenced for a study of T-cell memory formation after mild COVID-19. Overall study results and limits: Later expanders leaned toward CD4+, whereas clones contracting from day 15 to 85 were balanced CD4/CD8. Specificity for SARS-CoV-2 was not confirmed among the second-wave clones peaking on day 37. Of the contracting clones, CD4+ ones lay mainly in CM and EM, and CD8+ ones in EMRA.

cDNA libraries for TCR alpha and TCR beta, carrying sample barcodes and UMIs, came from 5'RACE with constant-segment primers. TCRdb used MiXCR to reprocess the 5' RACE reads, holding one entry per CDR3 protein. The sample contains around 300,000 distinct CDR3 sequences, 7.5% to 9.5% of which appear only once. Regarding this clonotype: What it binds is unknown.

This TCR derives from a man aged 18 to 30 who had mild COVID-19 (a few samples of this study predate the infection). Cell type and time point are not known. The material sequenced was PBMCs or a T cell subset sorted from them (not recorded which).

The CDR3 nucleotides read TGTGCCAGCAGCCAAAGACAGAGCTCCTACGAGCAGTACTTC. This gives the protein CASSQRQSSYEQYF. The V and J genes are TRBV4-2 and TRBJ2-7; D is possibly TRBD1 (5 bases). Germline loops: CDR1 LGHNA, CDR2 YNFKEQ. The CDR3 extends over 14 amino acids. The V and J ends lost 2 bases and 0 bases respectively, with 8 bases between them.